What follows are 21 T cell receptor beta chains derived from one specimen sequenced in a study of blood T cell repertoires in COVID-19. Sequencing was performed with immunoSEQ multiplex PCR; in TCRdb, only in-frame clones are kept and a portion is missing. The repertoire holds approximately 130,000 clones, approximately 77% seen once, with roughly 20% in the top ten. The sequenced sample consisted of peripheral blood. The receptors were sampled from a man older than 75 with acute or convalescent COVID-19.

V usage is TRBV5-1 and J usage is TRBJ2-1; 7 positions match TRBD2. The CDR3 covers 17 residues. V was pared by 2 bases and J by 0 bases, with 8 bases of the junction left unmatched. CDR1 and CDR2 from the germline V gene are SGHRS and YFSETQ. The CDR3 DNA sequence: TGCGCCAGCAGCTTAAGTCTGGGGGGGAGCTCCTACAATGAGCAGTTCTTC. It codes for CASSLSLGGSSYNEQFF.

The chain couples TRBV9 to TRBJ2-3; maybe TRBD2 (5 bases). This CDR3 contains 16 residues. The ends were cut back, 0 bases at V and 1 base at J, with 12 bases in the middle. CDR1 SGDLS and CDR2 YYNGEE come from the germline V gene. The CDR3 protein is CASSVDWRRGTDTQYF. CDR3 nucleotide sequence: TGTGCCAGCAGCGTAGATTGGCGGCGGGGCACAGATACGCAGTATTTT.

The V call is TRBV27, the J call TRBJ2-1, with TRBD1 identical over 7 bases. Germline-derived CDR1 and CDR2 are MNHEY and SMNVEV (reference sequence). The junction had 8 bases not matched to a gene; V was cut back by 3 bases and J by 0 bases. The CDR3 is made up of 17 amino acids. The CDR3 spells CASSFRTGLSSYNEQFF. For the CDR3, the DNA is TGTGCCAGCAGTTTCCGGACAGGCTTGAGCTCCTACAATGAGCAGTTCTTC.

This chain uses TRBV5-1 with TRBJ2-7; 8 bases are shared with TRBD1. V was pared by 4 bases and J by 3 bases, with 6 bases of the junction left unmatched. This CDR3 has 14 residues. From germline, CDR1 is SGHRS and CDR2 YFSETQ. This CDR3 is CASSLQGAIYEQYF. CDR3 nucleotide sequence: TGCGCCAGCAGCCTCCAGGGGGCAATCTACGAGCAGTACTTC.

The chain is built from TRBV19 and TRBJ2-7, with 8 positions matching TRBD1. Germline CDR1 LNHDA, CDR2 SQIVND (reference sequence). CDR3 length: 13 residues. The V gene end was trimmed by 5 bases and the J gene end by 6 bases; junction bases not matched to a gene: 6. CDR3 sequence: CASSVGQGTEQYF. The CDR3 DNA reads TGTGCCAGTAGTGTCGGACAGGGTACCGAGCAGTACTTC. Supplemented by reference TRBV19 and TRBJ2-7, the full variable domain reads DGGITQSPKYLFRKEGQNVTLSCEQNLNHDAMYWYRQDPGQGLRLIYYSQIVNDFQKGDIAEGYSVSREKKESFPLTVTSAQKNPTAFYLCASSVGQGTEQYFGPGTRLTVT.

This chain joins TRBV11-3 and TRBJ1-3; 7 bases are shared with TRBD1. Germline V gene sequence: CDR1 SGHNT, CDR2 YENEEA. The CDR3 sequence is 14 residues long. Germline trimming cut 5 bases from V and 10 bases from J; bases unmatched to any gene: 11. CDR3 protein: CASSQGGAASTIYF. The CDR3 DNA reads TGTGCCAGCAGCCAAGGGGGCGCCGCCAGTACCATATATTTT. Full variable domain (rest looked up from reference TRBV11-3 and TRBJ1-3): EAGVVQSPRYKIIEKKQPVAFWCNPISGHNTLYWYLQNLGQGPELLIRYENEEAVDDSQLPKDRFSAERLKGVDSTLKIQPAELGDSAVYLCASSQGGAASTIYFGEGSWLTVV.

V is TRBV7-2 and J is TRBJ2-7; 13 nucleotides match TRBD2. The V gene end was trimmed by 5 bases and the J gene end by 4 bases; junction bases not matched to a gene: 2. This CDR3 region has 14 residues. CDR1 and CDR2 from the germline V gene are SGHTA and FQGNSA. The CDR3 DNA reads as TGTGCCAGCAGCCCGGGACTAGCGGGGTACGAGCAGTACTTC. Amino acid sequence: CASSPGLAGYEQYF.

This clone was seen only a few times. CDR3 DNA: TGCGCCAGCAGCTTAGGGGTCCGTACATCGAACACTGAAGCTTTCTTT. Amino acid sequence: CASSLGVRTSNTEAFF. This chain joins TRBV5-1 and TRBJ1-1; a possible D gene is TRBD1 (5 bases). Between the trimmed V and J ends, which lost 2 bases and 1 base, there was a span of 15 bases. Germline CDR1 SGHRS, CDR2 YFSETQ. The CDR3 spans 16 residues.

This clone was seen only a few times. This rearrangement joins TRBV27 to TRBJ2-2, with TRBD1 as a possible D gene (5 bases). V was pared by 6 bases and J by 1 base, with 6 bases between. Per the germline V gene, CDR1 is MNHEY and CDR2 is SMNVEV (reference sequence). This CDR3 comprises 13 residues. The CDR3 region is CASRTVNTGELFF. DNA of the CDR3: TGTGCCAGCAGGACAGTGAACACCGGGGAGCTGTTTTTT.

V and J are TRBV5-1 and TRBJ1-6; no definite D call. This CDR3 has 15 amino acids. The ends were cut back, 4 bases at V and 4 bases at J, with 12 bases in the middle. Germline-derived CDR1 and CDR2 are SGHRS and YFSETQ. The CDR3 DNA is TGCGCCAGCAGCCCGGGTCCAGAGTATAATTCACCCCTCCACTTT. Its translation: CASSPGPEYNSPLHF.

V is TRBV6-1 and J is TRBJ1-2; TRBD1 matches 8 bases. V lost 2 bases, J lost 3 bases, and 2 bases stayed unmatched. This CDR3 region has 14 residues. CDR1 is MNHNS, CDR2 SASEGT, per germline. The chain's CDR3 is CASSESGGYYGYTF. Written as DNA, the CDR3 is TGTGCCAGCAGTGAATCAGGGGGCTACTATGGCTACACCTTC.

This clone came up a few times. The V call is TRBV10-3, the J call TRBJ1-1, with no clear D. Germline V gene lookup returns CDR1 ENHRY and CDR2 SYGVKD. Trimming stripped 4 bases from V and 3 bases from J, with 6 bases between. The CDR3 extends over 12 amino acids. DNA for the CDR3: TGTGCCATCAGTGCCGTGTACACTGAAGCTTTCTTT. Translation gives CAISAVYTEAFF.

The V gene is TRBV18, the J gene TRBJ2-1; the match to TRBD1 covers 9 bases. V trimming: 3 bases; J trimming: 15 bases; junction bases outside the gene matches: 3. Germline V lookup: CDR1 KGHSH, CDR2 LQKENI. This CDR3 is built from 11 residues. The CDR3 region has the DNA TGTGCCAGCTCACCGGGACAGGGTTGGTTCTTC. Translation gives CASSPGQGWFF.

The J gene is TRBJ2-5, the V gene TRBV28, with 9 bases identical to TRBD2. Germline V lookup: CDR1 MDHEN, CDR2 SYDVKM. V lost 7 bases, J lost 5 bases, and 11 bases stayed unmatched. The CDR3 totals 15 residues. CDR3 protein: CASTHPRGGVETQYF. The CDR3 bases are TGTGCCAGCACCCACCCGCGGGGGGGCGTTGAGACCCAGTACTTC.

The chain joins TRBV7-9 to TRBJ1-5; D possibly corresponds to TRBD1 (6 bases). CDR3 size: 14 residues. Trimming cost V 5 bases and J 2 bases, with 10 bases left between them. CDR1 is SEHNR, CDR2 FQNEAQ, per germline (reference sequence). CDR3 nucleotides: TGTGCCAGCAGCGGGGAGGGGGGCAATCAGCCCCAGCATTTT. Encoded protein: CASSGEGGNQPQHF.

This clone showed up just a few times. The chain is built from TRBV18 and TRBJ2-7; TRBD1 matches 8 bases. This CDR3 is 15 amino acids long. The V gene end was trimmed by 3 bases and the J gene end by 1 base; junction bases not matched to a gene: 5. Per germline, CDR1 KGHSH and CDR2 LQKENI. The CDR3, as DNA: TGTGCCAGCTCACCCCACAGGGGGATTTCCTACGAGCAGTACTTC. Protein product: CASSPHRGISYEQYF.

The count of this clone is one. V gene TRBV4-2 combines with J gene TRBJ2-3; 11 bases fit TRBD1. The V segment lost 2 bases and the J segment 3 bases; nucleotides outside the gene matches: 7. The CDR3 has 17 residues. Looked up from germline, CDR1 is LGHNA and CDR2 is YNFKEQ. CDR3 DNA: TGTGCCAGCAGCCAAAATACCGGGACAGGGGGGACAGATACGCAGTATTTT. It codes for CASSQNTGTGGTDTQYF.

The count of this clone is one. V is TRBV19 and J is TRBJ2-7, with TRBD2 matching 15 bases. Trimming at V came to 3 bases and at J to 2 bases, leaving 8 bases not matched to a gene. The CDR3 consists of 18 residues. Germline V CDR1 and CDR2: LNHDA, SQIVND (reference sequence). DNA of the CDR3: TGTGCCAGTAGTATCCTACCGGGACTAGCGGGGGGCCCCTACGAGCAGTACTTC. It codes for CASSILPGLAGGPYEQYF.

DNA for the CDR3: TGTGCCAGCAGTTCCTTCTCCTACGAGCAGTACTTC. Its translation: CASSSFSYEQYF. The V and J genes are TRBV2 and TRBJ2-7; D unresolved. The germline V gene encodes CDR1 SNHLY and CDR2 FYNNEI. Deletions cut 5 bases from V and 0 bases from J, with 5 bases between. The length of the CDR3 is 12 residues.

The chain uses TRBV27 and TRBJ1-5; TRBD1 matches 8 bases. The CDR3 has 14 residues. Germline V gene data show CDR1 as MNHEY and CDR2 as SMNVEV (reference sequence). V gave up 6 bases and J gave up 6 bases; unmatched junction bases: 7. The CDR3 loop reads CASRLNRGGQPQHF. The CDR3 DNA follows: TGTGCCAGCAGACTTAACAGGGGGGGTCAGCCCCAGCATTTT.

This clone has only a few counts. This rearrangement joins TRBV30 to TRBJ1-6; TRBD1 aligns across 9 bases. The CDR3 has 15 residues. Unmatched junction bases numbered 8, after V lost 1 base and J lost 10 bases. The germline CDR1 and CDR2 sequences are GTSNPN and SVGIG (reference sequence). CDR3 sequence (DNA): TGTGCCTGGAGTGGACCTGGGACAGGGAACTCACCCCTCCACTTT. It codes for CAWSGPGTGNSPLHF.